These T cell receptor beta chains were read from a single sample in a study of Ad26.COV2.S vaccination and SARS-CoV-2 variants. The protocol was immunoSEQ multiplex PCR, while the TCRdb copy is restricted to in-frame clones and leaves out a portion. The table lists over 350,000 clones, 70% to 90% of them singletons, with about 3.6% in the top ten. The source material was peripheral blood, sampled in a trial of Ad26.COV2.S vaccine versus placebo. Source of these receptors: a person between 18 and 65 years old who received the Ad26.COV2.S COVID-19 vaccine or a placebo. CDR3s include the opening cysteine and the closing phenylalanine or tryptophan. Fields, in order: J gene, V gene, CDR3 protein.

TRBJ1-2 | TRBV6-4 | CASSDSRTDNYGYTF
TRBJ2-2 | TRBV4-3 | CASSQEVSLGELFF
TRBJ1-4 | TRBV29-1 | CSVSTGVATNEKLFF
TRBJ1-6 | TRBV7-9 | CASSFEGDSPLHF
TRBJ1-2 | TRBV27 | CASSGGQQDGYTF
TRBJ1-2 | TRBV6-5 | CVAGGYTTAGGYTF
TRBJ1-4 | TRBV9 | CASSPGQGVTNEKLFF
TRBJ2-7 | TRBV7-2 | CASSLGTGDEQYF
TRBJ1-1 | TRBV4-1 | CASSPPRGGTEAFF
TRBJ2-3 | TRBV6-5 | CASRGGLTDTQYF
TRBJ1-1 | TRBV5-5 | CASSSGRWNTEAFF
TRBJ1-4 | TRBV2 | CASSLGLPVGEKLFF
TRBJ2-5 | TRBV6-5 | CASSYWGGAQETQYF
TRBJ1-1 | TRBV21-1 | CASSSRSGTGGITEAFF
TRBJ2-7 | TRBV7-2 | CASSLTRLTYEQYF
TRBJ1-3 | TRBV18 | CASSPKAGHYIPSGNTIYF
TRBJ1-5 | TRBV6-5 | CASSYADGYQPQHF
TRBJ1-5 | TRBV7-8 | CASSWTGDSNQPQHF
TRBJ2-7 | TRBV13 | CASSLAREGIYEQYF
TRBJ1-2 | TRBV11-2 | CASSPRTDQSNYGYTF
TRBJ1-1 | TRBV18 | CASSPIDRTNTEAFF
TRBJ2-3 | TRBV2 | CASNRDRGTDTQYF
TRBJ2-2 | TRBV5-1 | CASSLESTGELFF
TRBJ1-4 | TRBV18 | CASSLPGTALLNEKLFF
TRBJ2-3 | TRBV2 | CASKQDYSTDTQYF
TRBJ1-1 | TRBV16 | CASSLNPGGSTEAFF
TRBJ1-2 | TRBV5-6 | CASSLADRDYGYTF
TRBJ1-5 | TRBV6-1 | CASSEGRESNQPQHF
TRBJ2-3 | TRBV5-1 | CASSSESTDTQYF
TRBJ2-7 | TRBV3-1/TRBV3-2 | CASSQRGEYEQYF
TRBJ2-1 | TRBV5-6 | CASSSYGTSGTYEQFF
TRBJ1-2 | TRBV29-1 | CSGGRGRDTGGYTF
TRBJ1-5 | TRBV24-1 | CATSEMTSDQPQHF
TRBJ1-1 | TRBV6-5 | CASTLGPVNTEAFF
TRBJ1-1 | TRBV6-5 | CASSYSRSAPEAFF
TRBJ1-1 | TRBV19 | CASTPVGTESSTEAFF
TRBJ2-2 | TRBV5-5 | CASSPNRGRNTGELFF
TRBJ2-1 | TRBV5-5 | CASSLGPGTYNEQFF